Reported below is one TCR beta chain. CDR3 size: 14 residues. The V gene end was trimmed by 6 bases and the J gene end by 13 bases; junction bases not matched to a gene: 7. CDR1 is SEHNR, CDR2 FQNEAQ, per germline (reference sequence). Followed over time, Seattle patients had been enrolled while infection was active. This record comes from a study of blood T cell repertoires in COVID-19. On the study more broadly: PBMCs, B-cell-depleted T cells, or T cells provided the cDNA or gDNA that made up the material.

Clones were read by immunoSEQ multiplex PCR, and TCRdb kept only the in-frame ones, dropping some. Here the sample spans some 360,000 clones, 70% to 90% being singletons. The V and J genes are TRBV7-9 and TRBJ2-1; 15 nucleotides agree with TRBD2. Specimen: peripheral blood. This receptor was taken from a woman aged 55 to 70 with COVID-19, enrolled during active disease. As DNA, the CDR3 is TGTGCCAGCAGGTTTGGGACTAGCGGGGGGTCCCAGTTCTTC. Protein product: CASRFGTSGGSQFF.